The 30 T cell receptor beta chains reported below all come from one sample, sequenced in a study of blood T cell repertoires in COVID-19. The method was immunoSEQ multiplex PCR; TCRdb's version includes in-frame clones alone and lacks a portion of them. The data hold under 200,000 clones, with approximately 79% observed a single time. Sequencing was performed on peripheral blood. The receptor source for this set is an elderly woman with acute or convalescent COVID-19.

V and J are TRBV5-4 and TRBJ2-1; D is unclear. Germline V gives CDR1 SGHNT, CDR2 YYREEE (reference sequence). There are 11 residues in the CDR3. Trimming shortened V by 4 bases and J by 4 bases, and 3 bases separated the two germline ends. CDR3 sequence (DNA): TGTGCCAGCAGCACTTACAATGAGCAGTTCTTC. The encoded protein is CASSTYNEQFF.

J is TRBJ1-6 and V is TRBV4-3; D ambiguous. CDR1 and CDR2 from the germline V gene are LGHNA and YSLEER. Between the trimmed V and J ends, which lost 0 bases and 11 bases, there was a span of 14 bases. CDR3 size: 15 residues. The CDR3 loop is CASSQDWAARTPLHF. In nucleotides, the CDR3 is TGCGCCAGCAGCCAAGATTGGGCAGCCAGGACACCCCTCCACTTT.

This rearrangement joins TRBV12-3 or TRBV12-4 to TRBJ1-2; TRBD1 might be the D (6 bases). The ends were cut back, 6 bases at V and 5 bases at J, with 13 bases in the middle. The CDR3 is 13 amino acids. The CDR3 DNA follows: TGTGCCAGCAGCCCTACTGGACAGTATGGCTACACCTTC. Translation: CASSPTGQYGYTF.

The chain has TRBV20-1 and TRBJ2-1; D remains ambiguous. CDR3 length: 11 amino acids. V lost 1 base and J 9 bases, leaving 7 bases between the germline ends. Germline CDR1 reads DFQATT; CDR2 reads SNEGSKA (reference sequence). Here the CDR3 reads CSARAVIEQFF. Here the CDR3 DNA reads TGCAGTGCTAGAGCGGTTATTGAGCAGTTCTTC.

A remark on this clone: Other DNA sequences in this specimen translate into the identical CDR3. The DNA of the CDR3 is TGCGCCAGCAGTCCACAGGGGTCCTATAATTCACCCCTCCACTTT. It is translated as CASSPQGSYNSPLHF. The rearrangement uses TRBV5-1 and TRBJ1-6; 7 bases are shared with TRBD1. This CDR3 comprises 15 residues. CDR1 is SGHRS and CDR2 is YFSETQ in the germline V gene. Trimming cost V 5 bases and J 1 base; bases outside gene matches: 3.

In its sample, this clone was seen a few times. The DNA of the CDR3 is TGTGCCTGGAGATTGGCAGGGGAGAACACCATATATTTT. This gives the protein CAWRLAGENTIYF. The V call is TRBV30, the J call TRBJ1-3; D is perhaps TRBD1 (6 bases). The CDR3 consists of 13 residues. The germline gives CDR1 GTSNPN, CDR2 SVGIG (reference sequence). The ends were cut back, 3 bases at V and 7 bases at J, with 13 bases in the middle.

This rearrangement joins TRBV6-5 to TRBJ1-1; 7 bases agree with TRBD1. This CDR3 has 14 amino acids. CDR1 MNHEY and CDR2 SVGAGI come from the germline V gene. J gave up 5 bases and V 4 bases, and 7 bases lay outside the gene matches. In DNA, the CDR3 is TGTGCCAGCAGTTTAACAGCAGGGGGGACTGAAGCTTTCTTT. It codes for CASSLTAGGTEAFF.

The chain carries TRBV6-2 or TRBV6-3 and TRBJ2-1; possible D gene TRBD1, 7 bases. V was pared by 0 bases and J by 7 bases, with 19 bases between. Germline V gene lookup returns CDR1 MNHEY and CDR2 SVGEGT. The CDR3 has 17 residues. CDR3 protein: CASSYSGAGGLRNEQFF. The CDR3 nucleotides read TGTGCCAGCAGTTACTCTGGGGCAGGGGGGCTGAGAAATGAGCAGTTCTTC.

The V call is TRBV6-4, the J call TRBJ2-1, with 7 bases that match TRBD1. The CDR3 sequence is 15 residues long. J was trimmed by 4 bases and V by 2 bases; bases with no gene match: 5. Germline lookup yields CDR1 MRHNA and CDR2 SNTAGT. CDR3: CASSDTDREYNEQFF. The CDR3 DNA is TGTGCCAGCAGTGACACCGACAGGGAATACAATGAGCAGTTCTTC.

The CDR3 here is CASSFTEGPGETQYF. CDR3 DNA sequence: TGTGCCAGCAGTTTTACCGAGGGTCCCGGAGAGACCCAGTACTTC. V usage is TRBV28 and J usage is TRBJ2-5; tentatively, D is TRBD2 (5 bases). The ends were cut back, 3 bases at V and 4 bases at J, with 15 bases in the middle. Germline loops: CDR1 MDHEN, CDR2 SYDVKM. The CDR3 has 15 residues. The full variable domain, completed using reference TRBV28 and TRBJ2-5, is DVKVTQSSRYLVKRTGEKVFLECVQDMDHENMFWYRQDPGLGLRLIYFSYDVKMKEKGDIPEGYSVSREKKERFSLILESASTNQTSMYLCASSFTEGPGETQYFGPGTRLLVL.

CDR3 loop: CASSVDRGSNQPQHF. The CDR3 DNA reads as TGTGCCAGCAGCGTCGACAGGGGGAGCAATCAGCCCCAGCATTTT. The rearrangement uses TRBV7-2 and TRBJ1-5, with 9 bases matching TRBD1. The V and J ends lost 5 bases and 1 base, in that order; junction bases with no gene match: 3. CDR3 length: 15 residues. From germline, CDR1 is SGHTA and CDR2 FQGNSA. The entire variable domain, with the rest obtained from reference TRBV7-2 and TRBJ1-5, is as follows: GAGVSQSPSNKVTEKGKDVELRCDPISGHTALYWYRQSLGQGLEFLIYFQGNSAPDKSGLPSDRFSAERTGGSVSTLTIQRTQQEDSAVYLCASSVDRGSNQPQHFGDGTRLSIL.

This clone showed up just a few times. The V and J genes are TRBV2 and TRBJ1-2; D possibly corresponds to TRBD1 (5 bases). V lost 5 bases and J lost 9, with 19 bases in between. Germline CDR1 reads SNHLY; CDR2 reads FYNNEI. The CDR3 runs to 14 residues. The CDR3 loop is CASSRSDRDSSYTF. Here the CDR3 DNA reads TGTGCCAGCAGTCGTTCAGACAGAGATAGTAGCTACACCTTC. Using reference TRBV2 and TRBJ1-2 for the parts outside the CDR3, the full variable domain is EPEVTQTPSHQVTQMGQEVILRCVPISNHLYFYWYRQILGQKVEFLVSFYNNEISEKSEIFDDQFSVERPDGSNFTLKIRSTKLEDSAMYFCASSRSDRDSSYTFGSGTRLTVV.

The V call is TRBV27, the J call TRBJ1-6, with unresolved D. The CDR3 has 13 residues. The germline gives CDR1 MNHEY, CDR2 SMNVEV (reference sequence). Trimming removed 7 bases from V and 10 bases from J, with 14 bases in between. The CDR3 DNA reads TGTGCCAGCAAGAGCGACCCCCCCTCACCCCTCCACTTT. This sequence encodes CASKSDPPSPLHF.

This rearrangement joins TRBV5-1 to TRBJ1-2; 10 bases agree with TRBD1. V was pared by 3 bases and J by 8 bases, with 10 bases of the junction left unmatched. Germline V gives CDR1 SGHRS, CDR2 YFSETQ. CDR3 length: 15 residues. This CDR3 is CASSWNTGTGEGYTF. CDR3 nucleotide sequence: TGCGCCAGCAGCTGGAATACCGGGACAGGGGAGGGCTACACCTTC.

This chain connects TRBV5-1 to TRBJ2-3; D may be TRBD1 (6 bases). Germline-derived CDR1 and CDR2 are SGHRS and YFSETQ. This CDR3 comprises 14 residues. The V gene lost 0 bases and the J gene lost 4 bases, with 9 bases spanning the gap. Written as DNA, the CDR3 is TGCGCCAGCAGCTTGGGGGACAAGGCAGATACGCAGTATTTT. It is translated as CASSLGDKADTQYF.

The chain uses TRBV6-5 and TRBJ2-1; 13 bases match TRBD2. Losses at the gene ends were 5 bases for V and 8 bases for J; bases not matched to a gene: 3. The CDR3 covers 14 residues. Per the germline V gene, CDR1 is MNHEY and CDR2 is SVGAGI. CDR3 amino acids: CASSRTSGSHEQFF. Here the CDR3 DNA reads TGTGCCAGCAGTCGGACTAGCGGGAGCCATGAGCAGTTCTTC.

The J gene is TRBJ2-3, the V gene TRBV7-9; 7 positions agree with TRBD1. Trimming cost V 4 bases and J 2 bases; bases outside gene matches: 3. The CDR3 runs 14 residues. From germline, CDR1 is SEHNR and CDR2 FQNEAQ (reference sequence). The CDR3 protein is CASSWDSFTDTQYF. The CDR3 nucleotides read TGTGCCAGCAGCTGGGACAGTTTCACAGATACGCAGTATTTT.

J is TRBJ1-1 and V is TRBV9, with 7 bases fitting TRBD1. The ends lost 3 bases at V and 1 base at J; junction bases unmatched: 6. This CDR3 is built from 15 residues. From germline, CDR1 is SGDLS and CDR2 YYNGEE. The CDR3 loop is CASSASGQSNTEAFF. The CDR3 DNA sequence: TGTGCCAGCAGCGCATCGGGACAGTCGAACACTGAAGCTTTCTTT.

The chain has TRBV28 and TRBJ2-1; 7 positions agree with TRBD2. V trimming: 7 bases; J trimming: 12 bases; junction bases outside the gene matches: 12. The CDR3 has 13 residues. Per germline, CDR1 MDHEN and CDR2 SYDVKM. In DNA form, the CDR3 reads TGTGCCAGCAATCGCGGGAGACGATTCAGGCAGTTCTTC. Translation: CASNRGRRFRQFF. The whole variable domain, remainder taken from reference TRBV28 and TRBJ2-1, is DVKVTQSSRYLVKRTGEKVFLECVQDMDHENMFWYRQDPGLGLRLIYFSYDVKMKEKGDIPEGYSVSREKKERFSLILESASTNQTSMYLCASNRGRRFRQFFGPGTRLTVL.

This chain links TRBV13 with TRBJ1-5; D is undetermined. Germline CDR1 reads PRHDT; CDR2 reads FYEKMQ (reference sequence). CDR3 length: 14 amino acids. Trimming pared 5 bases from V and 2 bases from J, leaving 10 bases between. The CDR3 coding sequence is TGTGCCAGCAGCCTACCCGGGGGCAATCAGCCCCAGCATTTT. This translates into CASSLPGGNQPQHF.

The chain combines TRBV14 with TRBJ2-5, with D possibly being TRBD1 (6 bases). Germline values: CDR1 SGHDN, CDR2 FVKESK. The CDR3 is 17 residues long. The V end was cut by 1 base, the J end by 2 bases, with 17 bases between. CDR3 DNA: TGTGCCAGCAGCCAAGGTACCGACAGGCCACAACAAGAGACCCAGTACTTC. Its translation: CASSQGTDRPQQETQYF.

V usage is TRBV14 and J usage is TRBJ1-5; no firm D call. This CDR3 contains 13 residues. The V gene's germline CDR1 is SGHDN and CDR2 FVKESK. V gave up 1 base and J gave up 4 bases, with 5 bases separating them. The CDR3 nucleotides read TGTGCCAGCAGCCAAGGGCAGAATCAGCCCCAGCATTTT. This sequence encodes CASSQGQNQPQHF.

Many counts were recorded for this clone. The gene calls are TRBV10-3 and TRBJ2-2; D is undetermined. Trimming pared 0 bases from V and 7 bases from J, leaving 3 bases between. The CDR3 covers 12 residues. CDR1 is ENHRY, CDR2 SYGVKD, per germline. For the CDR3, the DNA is TGTGCCATCAGTGAGTCTAACGGGGAGCTGTTTTTT. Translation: CAISESNGELFF.

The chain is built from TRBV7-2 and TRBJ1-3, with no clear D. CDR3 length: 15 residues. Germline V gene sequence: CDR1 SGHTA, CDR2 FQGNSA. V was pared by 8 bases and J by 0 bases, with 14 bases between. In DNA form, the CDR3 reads TGTGCCAGCTCGAACCAGGCAGCCTCTGGAAACACCATATATTTT. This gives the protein CASSNQAASGNTIYF.

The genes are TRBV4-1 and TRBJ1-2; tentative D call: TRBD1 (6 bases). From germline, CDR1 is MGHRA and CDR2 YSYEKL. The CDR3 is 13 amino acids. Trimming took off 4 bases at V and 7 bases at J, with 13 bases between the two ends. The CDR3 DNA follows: TGCGCCAGCAGCCCGTCCAGGACAGCTGGCTACACCTTC. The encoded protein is CASSPSRTAGYTF.

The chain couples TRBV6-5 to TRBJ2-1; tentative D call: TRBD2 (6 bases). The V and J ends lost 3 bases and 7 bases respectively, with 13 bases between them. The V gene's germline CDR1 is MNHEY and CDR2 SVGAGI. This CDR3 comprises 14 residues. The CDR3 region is CASSYDGEVNEQFF. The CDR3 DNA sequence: TGTGCCAGCAGTTATGACGGGGAGGTGAATGAGCAGTTCTTC.

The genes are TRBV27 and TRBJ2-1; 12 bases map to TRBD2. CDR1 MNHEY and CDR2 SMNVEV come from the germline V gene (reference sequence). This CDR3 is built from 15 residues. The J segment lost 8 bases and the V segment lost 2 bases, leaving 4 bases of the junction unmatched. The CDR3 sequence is CASSLLAGGPHEQFF. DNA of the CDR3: TGTGCCAGCAGTTTACTAGCGGGAGGGCCCCATGAGCAGTTCTTC.

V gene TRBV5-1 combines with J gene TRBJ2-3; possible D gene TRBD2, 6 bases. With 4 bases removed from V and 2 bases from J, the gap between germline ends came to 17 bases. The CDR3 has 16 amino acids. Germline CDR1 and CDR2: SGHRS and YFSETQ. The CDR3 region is CASSLGGRTDTDTQYF. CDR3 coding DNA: TGCGCCAGCAGCCTCGGGGGAAGGACCGACACAGATACGCAGTATTTT.

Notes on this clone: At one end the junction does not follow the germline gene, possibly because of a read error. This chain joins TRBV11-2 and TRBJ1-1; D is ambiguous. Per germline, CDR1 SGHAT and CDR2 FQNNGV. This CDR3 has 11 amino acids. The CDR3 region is CASSPGTGAFF. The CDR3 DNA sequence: TGTGCCAGCAGCCCAGGTACTGGAGCTTTCTTT.

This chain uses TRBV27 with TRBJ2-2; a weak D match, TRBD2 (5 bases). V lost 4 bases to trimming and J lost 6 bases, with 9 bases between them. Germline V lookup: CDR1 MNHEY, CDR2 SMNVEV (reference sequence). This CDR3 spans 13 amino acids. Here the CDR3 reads CASSSQRAGELFF. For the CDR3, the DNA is TGTGCCAGCAGTTCTCAGAGGGCCGGGGAGCTGTTTTTT.